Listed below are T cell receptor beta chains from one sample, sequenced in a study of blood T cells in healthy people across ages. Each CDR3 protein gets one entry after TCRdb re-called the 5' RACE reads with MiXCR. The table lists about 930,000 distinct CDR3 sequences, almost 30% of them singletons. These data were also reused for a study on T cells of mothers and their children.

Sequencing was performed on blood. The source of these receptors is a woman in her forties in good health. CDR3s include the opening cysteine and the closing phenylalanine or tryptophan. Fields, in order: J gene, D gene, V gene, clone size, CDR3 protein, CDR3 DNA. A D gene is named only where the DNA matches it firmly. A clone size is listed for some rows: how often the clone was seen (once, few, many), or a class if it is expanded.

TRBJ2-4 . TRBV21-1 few CASSKRGSCIQYF TGTGCCAGCAGCAAACGGGGCTCCTGCATTCAGTACTTC
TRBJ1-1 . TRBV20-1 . CSAARGSSRNTEAFF TGCAGTGCCGCCCGCGGGAGCAGCAGGAACACTGAAGCTTTCTTT
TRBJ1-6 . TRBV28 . CASSLLDESSYNSPLHF TGTGCCAGCAGTTTACTGGACGAGAGCTCCTATAATTCACCCCTCCACTTT
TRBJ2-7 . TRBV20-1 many CSAYDSPEQYF TGCAGTGCTTACGACAGTCCCGAGCAGTACTTC
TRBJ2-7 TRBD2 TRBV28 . CASSSHSGGSNEQYF TGTGCCAGCAGTTCCCACAGCGGGGGGTCCAACGAGCAGTACTTC
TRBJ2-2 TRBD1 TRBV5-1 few CASRTPRTGGNTGELFF TGCGCCAGCAGGACTCCCCGGACAGGGGGGAACACCGGGGAGCTGTTTTTT
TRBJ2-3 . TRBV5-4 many CASSLGLGGDTQYF TGTGCCAGCAGCTTGGGGCTGGGAGGAGATACGCAGTATTTT
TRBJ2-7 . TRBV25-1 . CASSESVRGGQYF TGTGCCAGCAGTGAATCTGTCAGGGGCGGGCAGTACTTC
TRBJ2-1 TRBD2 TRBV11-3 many CASSFSSGGLNEQFF TGTGCCAGCAGCTTCTCTAGCGGGGGGTTGAATGAGCAGTTCTTC
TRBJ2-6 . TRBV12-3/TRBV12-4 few CASSSDRISGANVLTF TGTGCCAGCAGTTCCGACAGGATCTCTGGGGCCAACGTCCTGACTTTC
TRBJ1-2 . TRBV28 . CASSLFGGFNYGYTF TGTGCCAGCAGTTTATTCGGAGGATTCAACTATGGCTACACCTTC
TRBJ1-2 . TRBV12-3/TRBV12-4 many CASSLVLGGYTF TGTGCCAGCAGTTTGGTCCTGGGTGGCTACACCTTC
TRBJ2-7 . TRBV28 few CASSRETYEQYF TGTGCCAGTAGCCGGGAGACTTACGAGCAGTACTTC
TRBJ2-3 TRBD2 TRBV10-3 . CAISESLAGATDTQYF TGTGCCATCAGTGAGTCTTTAGCGGGGGCCACAGATACGCAGTATTTT
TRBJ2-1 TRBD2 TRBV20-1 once CSASPRGGRSEQFF TGCAGTGCTAGCCCGCGGGGGGGCCGCAGTGAGCAGTTCTTC
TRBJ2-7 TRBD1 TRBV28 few CASSFSGGHEQYF TGTGCCAGCAGTTTTTCAGGGGGCCACGAGCAGTACTTC